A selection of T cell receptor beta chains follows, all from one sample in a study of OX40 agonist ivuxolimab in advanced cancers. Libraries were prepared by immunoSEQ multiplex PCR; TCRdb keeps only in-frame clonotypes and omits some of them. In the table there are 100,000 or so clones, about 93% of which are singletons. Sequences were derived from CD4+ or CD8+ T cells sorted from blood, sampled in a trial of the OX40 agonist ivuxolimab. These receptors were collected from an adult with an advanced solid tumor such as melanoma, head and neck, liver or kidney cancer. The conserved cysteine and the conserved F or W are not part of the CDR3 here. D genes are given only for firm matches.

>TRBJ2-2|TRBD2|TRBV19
ASVAGEITGELF
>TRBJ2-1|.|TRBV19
ASRTGINEQF
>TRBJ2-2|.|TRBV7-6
ASSFSPSETGELF
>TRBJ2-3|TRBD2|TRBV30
AWSAGLAGADTQY
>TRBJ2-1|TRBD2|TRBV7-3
ASSLTEGLAGHNEQF
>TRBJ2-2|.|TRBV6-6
ASSIRASSGPGELF
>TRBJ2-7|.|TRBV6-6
ASRSRADSYEQY
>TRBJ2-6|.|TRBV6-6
ASNTGVGANVLT
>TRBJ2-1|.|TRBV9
ASSEVLTYNEQF
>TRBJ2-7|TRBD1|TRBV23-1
ASSPGTELYEQY
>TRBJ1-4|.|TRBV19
ASRDPSNEKLF
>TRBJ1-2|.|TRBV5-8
ASSLGRGSYNYGYT
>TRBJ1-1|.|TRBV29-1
SPRRGAETEAF
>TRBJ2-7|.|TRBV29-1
SGWTNYEQY
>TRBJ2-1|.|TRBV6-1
ASSEALRQNNEQF
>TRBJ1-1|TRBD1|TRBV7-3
ASSLVRGQEAF
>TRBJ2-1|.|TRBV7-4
ASSSSVVRGNNEQF
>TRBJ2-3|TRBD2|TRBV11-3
ASSSWTSGRGDTQY
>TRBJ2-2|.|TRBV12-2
ASRLGSLAGVSGELF
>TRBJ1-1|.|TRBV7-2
ASSLFGGALTEAF
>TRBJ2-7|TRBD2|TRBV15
ATSRDSGRTYEQY
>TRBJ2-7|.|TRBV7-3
ASSPGQTYEQY
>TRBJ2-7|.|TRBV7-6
ASSLGALGEQY
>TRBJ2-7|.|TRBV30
AWSREYYEQY
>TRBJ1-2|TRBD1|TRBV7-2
ASSPWTGDLGYT
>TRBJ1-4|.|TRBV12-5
ASAIPPLF
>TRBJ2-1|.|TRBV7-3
ASSSTRGNEQF
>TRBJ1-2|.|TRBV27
ASSGMGGGFNYGYT
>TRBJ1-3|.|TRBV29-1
SVAGQVGNTIY
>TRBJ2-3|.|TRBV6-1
ASSPSSADTQY
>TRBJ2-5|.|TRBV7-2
ASSETVAPETQY
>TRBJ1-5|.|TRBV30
AWSVQPGRYQPQH
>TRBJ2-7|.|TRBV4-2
ASSPGLTYEQY
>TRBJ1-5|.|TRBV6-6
ASSYEGPSNQPQH
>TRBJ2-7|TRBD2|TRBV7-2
ASSLDGTSGGIGEQY
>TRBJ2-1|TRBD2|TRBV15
ATSRVASGRPNHNEQF
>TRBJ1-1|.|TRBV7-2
ASSFWAGNTEAF
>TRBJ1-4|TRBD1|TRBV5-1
ASSGGVGQDNEKLF
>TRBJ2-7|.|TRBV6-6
ASSPHRSSYEQY
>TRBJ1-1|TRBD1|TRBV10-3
AIRFGQESTEAF
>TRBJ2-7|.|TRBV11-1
ASTSLNRVSDEQY
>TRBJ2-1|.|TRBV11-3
ASSTRRAGYNEQF
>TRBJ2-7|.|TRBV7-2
ASSPGQRHYEQY
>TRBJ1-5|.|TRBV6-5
ASSLTGYQPQH
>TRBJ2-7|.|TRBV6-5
ASSSRVGRYEQY
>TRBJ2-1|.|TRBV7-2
ASSLGQFNEQF
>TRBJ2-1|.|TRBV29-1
SVEEGTQLQF
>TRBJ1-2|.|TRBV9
ASSPSMGTYEPLYGYT
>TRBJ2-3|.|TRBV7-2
ASSLGDGVTQY
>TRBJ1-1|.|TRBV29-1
SSRRERTEAF
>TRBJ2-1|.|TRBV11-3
ASSLEQGSRNEQF
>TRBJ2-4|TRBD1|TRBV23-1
ASSPGQGAEVAKNIQY
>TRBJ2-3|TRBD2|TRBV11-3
ASSLREAGTDTQY
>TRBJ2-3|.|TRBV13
ASSPYLDRYRSSTDTQY
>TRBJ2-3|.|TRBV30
AWRAGLNSDTQY
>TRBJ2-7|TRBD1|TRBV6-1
ASRTGGYEQY
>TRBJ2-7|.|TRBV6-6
ASSYDGKQSSYEQY
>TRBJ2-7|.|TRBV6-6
ASSYGGQYEQY
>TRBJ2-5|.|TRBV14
ASSHRRTEQETQY